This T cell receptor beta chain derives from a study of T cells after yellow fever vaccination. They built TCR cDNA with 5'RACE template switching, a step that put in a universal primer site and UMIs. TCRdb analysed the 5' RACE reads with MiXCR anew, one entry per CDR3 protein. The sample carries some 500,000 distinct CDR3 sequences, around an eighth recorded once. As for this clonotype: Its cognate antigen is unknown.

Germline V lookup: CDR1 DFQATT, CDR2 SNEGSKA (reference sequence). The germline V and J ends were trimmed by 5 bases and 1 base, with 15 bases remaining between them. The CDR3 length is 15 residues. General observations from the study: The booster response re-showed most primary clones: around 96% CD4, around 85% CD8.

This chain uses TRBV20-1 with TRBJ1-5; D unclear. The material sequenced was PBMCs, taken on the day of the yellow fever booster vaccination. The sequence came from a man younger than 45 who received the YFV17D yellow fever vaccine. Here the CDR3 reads CSAQVESSSNQPQHF. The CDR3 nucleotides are TGCAGTGCTCAAGTGGAGTCTTCAAGCAATCAGCCCCAGCATTTT.